The entry below gives a single T cell receptor beta chain sequence along with its context. This clone was detected once. The antigen this receptor binds is unknown. Base-call qualities are not available, and no considerably larger clone is one nucleotide away. The data originate from a study of memory CD4+ T cells and cytomegalovirus serostatus (dated by TCRdb to about 2019). For the wider study: The cohort comprised 33 healthy Belgian adults, 9 CMV seropositive and 24 CMV seronegative. To replicate a published TCR-based CMV serostatus classifier, the researchers sequenced the CD4+ memory TCRbeta repertoires of a Belgian cohort whose cytomegalovirus serostatus was known.

Its CDR3 holds 18 amino acids, cysteine through phenylalanine. Of all the DNA, just the CDR3 is kept, 54 bases in frame from base 1. The germline V gene encodes CDR1 LNHDA and CDR2 SQIVND (reference sequence). V is pared back by 4 bases and J by 2 bases, with 24 bases lying between the germline termini. Single viable CD3+CD4+CD8-CD45RO+ cells were sorted as memory CD4+ T cells on a FACSAria II. CMV serostatus was assessed using a Roche Elecsys assay, by which serum IgG against CMV pp150, pp28, p38 and p52 was detected. Following thawing, total CD4+ T cells were enriched through positive selection using CD4 magnetic microbeads. Samples originated from another study that specifically interrogated the CD4+ T cell memory repertoire. Peripheral blood mononuclear cells were isolated and cryopreserved following standard operating procedures; serum was stored at -80 °C. The staining used CD3-PerCP (BW264/56), CD4-APC (RPA-T4), CD45RO-PE (UCHT1) and CD8-Pacific Orange (3B5) antibodies, and Sytox blue was used to exclude non-viable cells.

The Quick-DNA Microprep Kit was used to extract genomic DNA from the sorted cells. Amplification of TCRbeta DNA was done with the immunoSEQ hsTCRbeta kit, following the protocol from the manufacturer. An Illumina MiSeq instrument was used to sequence the TCRbeta libraries. The source study handled its data this way. After out-of-frame sequences were removed, 2,204,828 distinct TCRbeta sequences remained, averaging about 67,000 per individual. Two values were used to score each individual: the count of roughly 180 previously reported CMV-associated TCRbeta sequences and the total count of productive distinct TCRbeta sequences. A beta-binomial model was reimplemented in Python, and scikit-learn random forests with default parameters were trained on data from the US cohort. On the Belgian cohort, classifier performance was reported as the median AUC, along with percentile confidence intervals, across 10,000 bootstrap iterations. TCRdb took over this immuneACCESS table, retaining in-frame rearrangements with V and J assigned. Such tables are incomplete; in checked studies, under half of the missing clones stem from an unresolved V gene, and the remainder is unexplained. V and J calls plus clone size are reproduced from that table; the DNA served to infer D and trimming. The sample contains over 60,000 clones, 75% to 85% of them found a single time. Around 0.9% of the sample is taken by the ten largest.

Paper-wide results and their limitations: Only CD4+CD45RO+ memory cells were sequenced, in contrast to the original study, in which naive and memory CD4+ and CD8+ populations were covered. Among the roughly 160 previously reported CMV-associated TCRbeta sequences, some 70 showed up in the CD4+ memory repertoires, with each one found in between one and five individuals. On the Belgian cohort, the classifier built on the original framework reached a median bootstrapped AUC of 0.95, with a 95% CI of 0.76-1.00. Results were interpreted as suggesting that the CMV-associated TCR signature is largely present in the CD4+ memory repertoire. For predicting CMV serostatus, the median bootstrapped AUC was roughly 0.96 using the original framework and 0.91 using a US-trained random forest.

Recombination linked TRBV19 to TRBJ2-7; TRBD1 is perhaps the D gene, given 5 matching bases. Material for sequencing was memory CD4+ T cells from blood. The sequence was obtained from an adult in good health and CMV-seronegative. The CDR3 in this case is CASSSAAGRVLHTYEQYF. In nucleotide form, the sequence is TGTGCCAGTAGTAGCGCGGCCGGCAGGGTTCTTCATACCTACGAGCAGTACTTC.